The 7 T cell receptor beta chains given below trace back to one sample, sequenced in a study of blood T cell repertoires in COVID-19. TCRdb's copy holds only in-frame clones and misses some; the assay was immunoSEQ multiplex PCR. The sample has 200,000 to 300,000 clones, approximately 85% seen once; the top ten hold over 0.55%. The sample taken for sequencing was peripheral blood. The receptors were gathered from a human donor in a cohort sampled during active COVID-19.

The chain has TRBV27 and TRBJ1-2, with 9 positions matching TRBD1. The CDR3 loop spans 15 amino acids. The germline V gene has CDR1 MNHEY and CDR2 SMNVEV (reference sequence). V shed 5 bases and J 8 bases; nucleotides not matched to a gene: 12. The CDR3 sequence is CASSTTPQGAWGYTF. CDR3 nucleotides: TGTGCCAGCAGTACGACCCCACAGGGGGCGTGGGGCTACACCTTC.

The chain links TRBV7-2 to TRBJ1-4; TRBD1 is a possible D gene (5 bases). V was pared by 4 bases and J by 8 bases, with 11 bases between. Per the germline V gene, CDR1 is SGHTA and CDR2 is FQGNSA. The CDR3 extends over 13 amino acids. Here the CDR3 DNA reads TGTGCCAGCAGCTCTAGGACACAGGAAAAACTGTTTTTT. This gives the protein CASSSRTQEKLFF.

The DNA of the CDR3 is TGTGCCAGCAGCCGCGGGAGTGAAGCGGGGTTATATTTT. Protein: CASSRGSEAGLYF. The V call is TRBV4-2, the J call TRBJ1-3; D call uncertain. Germline-derived CDR1 and CDR2 are LGHNA and YNFKEQ. The ends were cut back, 4 bases at V and 14 bases at J, with 18 bases in the middle. This CDR3 spans 13 amino acids.

The genes are TRBV7-2 and TRBJ2-7; 8 nucleotides line up with TRBD1. Losses at the gene ends were 4 bases for V and 6 bases for J; bases not matched to a gene: 8. The CDR3 loop spans 14 amino acids. The germline V gene encodes CDR1 SGHTA and CDR2 FQGNSA. In DNA, the CDR3 is TGTGCCAGCAGCTCAAGGACAGGGAAGGGCGAGCAGTACTTC. It specifies CASSSRTGKGEQYF.

The rearrangement joins TRBV10-2 to TRBJ1-1, with D possibly matching TRBD1 (5 bases). Trimming pared 6 bases from V and 3 bases from J, leaving 8 bases between. Germline V gives CDR1 WSHSY, CDR2 SAAADI. This CDR3 is 12 amino acids long. The CDR3 DNA follows: TGCGCCAGCAGGGGGACTGACACTGAAGCTTTCTTT. This encodes CASRGTDTEAFF.

The gene calls are TRBV11-2 and TRBJ2-7; unclear D gene. Per the germline V gene, CDR1 is SGHAT and CDR2 is FQNNGV. V lost 1 base and J lost 1, with 5 bases in between. The CDR3 contains 13 residues. For the CDR3, the DNA is TGTGCCAGCAGCTTAGCCAGGTCCTACGAGCAGTACTTC. It is translated as CASSLARSYEQYF.

The chain links TRBV6-5 to TRBJ2-7; D is unclear. Germline V gene data show CDR1 as MNHEY and CDR2 as SVGAGI. V lost 5 bases and J lost 2, with 4 bases in between. This CDR3 region has 11 residues. CDR3 region: CASSTPYEQYF. CDR3 coding DNA: TGTGCCAGCAGTACACCCTACGAGCAGTACTTC.